The 5 T cell receptor beta chains presented below share a single source sample, sequenced in a study of regulatory T cells in long-lasting Graves disease. Combining iRepertoire HTBI primers with Arm-PCR of CDR3 regions, the authors built TCR beta libraries. TCRdb called the multiplex PCR reads again in MiXCR, with one record for every CDR3 protein. The data hold hundreds of thousands of distinct CDR3 sequences, with around a sixth observed a single time. Time point given: newly diagnosed GD, antithyroid drugs for less than 3 months. PBMCs were the source of the RNA used for TCR sequencing. Sequencing was performed on peripheral blood mononuclear cells (PBMCs), taken at new diagnosis, from a patient treated with antithyroid drugs. The receptor set was obtained from a female donor with Graves disease.

This clonotype was counted many times. The CDR3 DNA reads as TGTGCCAGCAGCCAAGTTACGTCCATTGTGAACACTGAAGCTTTCTTT. Protein product: CASSQVTSIVNTEAFF. The genes are TRBV3-1 and TRBJ1-1; D uncertain. The germline V gene encodes CDR1 LGHDT and CDR2 YNNKEL (reference sequence). This CDR3 is 16 amino acids long. Trimming took 1 base from V and 0 from J, leaving 12 bases between them.

V usage is TRBV7-9 and J usage is TRBJ2-7, with D perhaps being TRBD1 or TRBD2 (6 bases each). CDR1 is SEHNR and CDR2 is FQNEAQ in the germline V gene (reference sequence). V lost 2 bases and J lost 2, with 13 bases in between. This CDR3 has 15 amino acids. CDR3 loop: CASSLFGGDTYEQYF. CDR3 sequence (DNA): TGTGCCAGCAGCTTATTCGGCGGGGACACCTACGAGCAGTACTTC.

This clonotype was counted only a few times. This chain joins TRBV6-1 and TRBJ1-1, with a weak D call TRBD1 (6 bases). This CDR3 is 14 amino acids long. Germline V gene sequence: CDR1 MNHNS, CDR2 SASEGT. V lost 6 bases and J 0 bases, leaving 11 bases between the germline ends. The CDR3 sequence is CASSGQILNTEAFF. The CDR3 DNA reads TGTGCCAGCAGCGGACAGATATTGAACACTGAAGCTTTCTTT.

The genes are TRBV7-7 and TRBJ2-5, with 9 bases fitting TRBD2. Trimming removed 1 base from V and 1 base from J; junction bases left unmatched: 1. This CDR3 has 15 amino acids. From germline, CDR1 is SSHAT and CDR2 FNYEAQ (reference sequence). CDR3 DNA: TGTGCCAGCAGCTTAGATAGCGGGGGCCAAGAGACCCAGTACTTC. The encoded protein is CASSLDSGGQETQYF.

There are many counts of this clonotype. This chain joins TRBV3-1 and TRBJ1-2; 7 nucleotides match TRBD1. Germline trimming cut 0 bases from V and 4 bases from J; bases unmatched to any gene: 5. CDR1 is LGHDT, CDR2 YNNKEL, per germline (reference sequence). CDR3 length: 15 residues. DNA for the CDR3: TGTGCCAGCAGCCAAGAGGGACAGTTGGGCTATGGCTACACCTTC. Its translation: CASSQEGQLGYGYTF.